The next 30 T cell receptor beta chains were all read from a single sample in a study of metastatic and nonmetastatic thyroid tumors. TCRdb re-clonotyped the PCR reads through MiXCR. This sample yields 45,000 to 55,000 clones, of which more than 20% are seen a single time; roughly 3% belongs to the top ten. Thyroid surgery was performed in patients who had received no treatment beforehand. The sequencing input was blood. The source is a male donor with papillary thyroid cancer or a benign thyroid nodule (not recorded which). Some clones in this sample may be carry-over from other donors' samples.

The chain links TRBV20-1 to TRBJ1-6, with 7 bases identical to TRBD1. This CDR3 has 16 residues. The germline V gene encodes CDR1 DFQATT and CDR2 SNEGSKA (reference sequence). After removal of 0 bases from V and 7 bases from J, the junction contained 9 bases not matched to a gene. This CDR3 is CSARDVRAGGNSPLHF. Here the CDR3 DNA reads TGCAGTGCTAGAGATGTCCGCGCAGGGGGAAATTCACCCCTCCACTTT.

For this clone: At one end, the junction sequence differs from germline, possibly due to a read error. This rearrangement joins TRBV5-1 to TRBJ2-3; 8 bases map to TRBD2. Germline values: CDR1 SGHRS, CDR2 YFSETQ. The CDR3 has 15 residues. As DNA, the CDR3 is TGCTCCAGCAGCTTGGGGACTAGGTTCTCAGATACGCAGTATTTT. Its translation: CSSSLGTRFSDTQYF.

As to this clone: In the same sample, other DNA sequences code for this CDR3. J is TRBJ2-7 and V is TRBV27, with a tentative D call TRBD1 (6 bases). From germline, CDR1 is MNHEY and CDR2 SMNVEV (reference sequence). The CDR3 consists of 16 residues. V dropped 4 bases and J dropped 5 bases, with 21 bases sitting between them. CDR3 in DNA: TGTGCCAGCAGTTCCCCGGGTGGGGGCGTTGGCCACGAGCAGTACTTC. Translation gives CASSSPGGGVGHEQYF.

This clone was recorded at least ten times. The rearrangement uses TRBV14 and TRBJ2-5; the D call may be TRBD1 or TRBD2 (5 bases each). The CDR3 length is 13 residues. The germline V gene encodes CDR1 SGHDN and CDR2 FVKESK. The ends were cut back, 3 bases at V and 4 bases at J, with 9 bases in the middle. CDR3 bases: TGTGCCAGCAGCCAGAGGGGCCGAGAGACCCAGTACTTC. The encoded protein is CASSQRGRETQYF.

This clone appeared a few times. The chain carries TRBV6-5 and TRBJ2-7, with 8 positions matching TRBD1. The CDR3 contains 15 residues. Germline CDR1 is MNHEY and CDR2 is SVGAGI. J was trimmed by 2 bases and V by 4 bases; bases with no gene match: 7. The CDR3 reads CASSSQTGDTYEQYF. The CDR3, as DNA: TGTGCCAGCAGTTCCCAGACAGGGGACACCTACGAGCAGTACTTC.

This clone was detected a few times. V is TRBV2 and J is TRBJ1-2, with TRBD1 as a possible D gene (6 bases). CDR3 size: 12 residues. Between the trimmed V and J ends, which lost 5 bases and 5 bases, there was a span of 9 bases. Germline CDR1 reads SNHLY; CDR2 reads FYNNEI. The chain's CDR3 is CASSPTGYGYTF. The CDR3 DNA reads as TGTGCCAGCAGTCCTACAGGGTATGGCTACACCTTC.

The V call is TRBV20-1, the J call TRBJ1-2, with D perhaps matching TRBD1 (5 bases). Germline V lookup: CDR1 DFQATT, CDR2 SNEGSKA (reference sequence). Deletions cut 5 bases from V and 3 bases from J, with 13 bases between. The length of the CDR3 is 13 residues. Here the CDR3 reads CSAAFTGYYGYTF. In nucleotides, the CDR3 is TGCAGTGCTGCCTTCACAGGCTACTATGGCTACACCTTC.

V usage is TRBV11-3 and J usage is TRBJ2-2; D gene unclear. In germline, CDR1 is SGHNT, CDR2 YENEEA. This CDR3 spans 13 amino acids. The V end lost 1 base, the J end lost 1 base, and 1 base lay between the germline ends. The CDR3 region is CASSLVNTGELFF. CDR3 DNA: TGTGCCAGCAGCTTAGTGAACACCGGGGAGCTGTTTTTT. The whole variable domain, remainder taken from reference TRBV11-3 and TRBJ2-2, is EAGVVQSPRYKIIEKKQPVAFWCNPISGHNTLYWYLQNLGQGPELLIRYENEEAVDDSQLPKDRFSAERLKGVDSTLKIQPAELGDSAVYLCASSLVNTGELFFGEGSRLTVL.

This clone was seen ten or more times. The chain has TRBV5-8 and TRBJ2-1, with D possibly TRBD2 on 5 matching bases. Per the germline V gene, CDR1 is SGHTS and CDR2 is YDEGEE. The germline V and J ends were trimmed by 7 bases and 10 bases, with 21 bases remaining between them. The CDR3 runs to 14 residues. For the CDR3, the DNA is TGTGCCAGCCGCCGGGAACTTCGCGGCGGAGAGCAGTTCTTC. Amino acids: CASRRELRGGEQFF.

This clone was observed at least ten times. V gene TRBV19 combines with J gene TRBJ2-2; D may be TRBD2 (6 bases). Germline CDR1 LNHDA, CDR2 SQIVND (reference sequence). The CDR3 covers 16 residues. V was pared by 7 bases and J by 0 bases, with 15 bases between. The CDR3 DNA reads as TGTGCCAGTATCGGGGGAAGCGAGTCGAACACCGGGGAGCTGTTTTTT. Its translation is CASIGGSESNTGELFF.

About this clone itself: The same CDR3 can be traced to other DNA sequences in this sample. The chain uses TRBV7-9 and TRBJ2-7; D is unresolved. CDR1 and CDR2 from the germline V gene are SEHNR and FQNEAQ (reference sequence). V lost 7 bases to trimming and J lost 1 base, with 11 bases between them. The CDR3 contains 13 residues. This CDR3 is CASTAGDSYEQYF. The CDR3 nucleotides read TGTGCCAGCACCGCAGGTGATTCCTACGAGCAGTACTTC.

This chain uses TRBV18 with TRBJ1-6; no definite D call. V was cut by 6 bases and J by 7 bases, with 10 bases left in between. This CDR3 has 13 amino acids. Germline CDR1 KGHSH, CDR2 LQKENI. The CDR3 protein is CASSQDGNSPLHF. CDR3 nucleotide sequence: TGTGCCAGCTCGCAGGACGGGAATTCACCCCTCCACTTT.

This clone has a handful of counts. At one end the junction does not follow the germline gene, possibly because of a read error. The chain carries TRBV6-1 and TRBJ2-1; TRBD1 matches 7 bases. The CDR3 runs 17 residues. Germline V gene lookup returns CDR1 MNHNS and CDR2 SASEGT. The CDR3 sequence: CASSERPTRQGYNEQFF. DNA for the CDR3: TGTGCCAGCAGTGAGCGACCAACGCGACAGGGCTACAATGAGCAGTTTTTC.

This clone was detected a few times. The chain carries TRBV28 and TRBJ2-7, with TRBD2 as a possible D gene (7 bases). CDR3 length equals 16 residues. V lost 4 bases and J lost 2, with 18 bases in between. The germline V gene encodes CDR1 MDHEN and CDR2 SYDVKM. The CDR3 DNA is TGTGCCAGCAGTTCCCCGGGGGGCGCCCTTCCCTACGAGCAGTACTTC. Amino acid sequence: CASSSPGGALPYEQYF.

The J gene is TRBJ2-5, the V gene TRBV6-5; 11 positions match TRBD2. The CDR3 has 16 residues. Germline V lookup: CDR1 MNHEY, CDR2 SVGAGI. Trimming at V came to 7 bases and at J to 2 bases, leaving 9 bases not matched to a gene. CDR3 nucleotide sequence: TGTGCCAGCACTTTGACTAGCGGGACTTCGCAAGAGACCCAGTACTTC. This translates into CASTLTSGTSQETQYF.

This clone appeared many times. In DNA form, the CDR3 reads TGTGCCAGCAGTACAGGGGGTAGAAACACCATATATTTT. It encodes CASSTGGRNTIYF. This chain links TRBV6-1 with TRBJ1-3; 8 nucleotides align to TRBD1. This CDR3 has 13 amino acids. After removal of 5 bases from V and 5 bases from J, the junction contained 2 bases not matched to a gene. Germline CDR1 is MNHNS and CDR2 is SASEGT.

Many counts were recorded for this clone. The chain joins TRBV9 to TRBJ2-3, with 8 positions matching TRBD2. Per germline, CDR1 SGDLS and CDR2 YYNGEE. The ends lost 3 bases at V and 3 bases at J; junction bases unmatched: 12. CDR3 length: 17 residues. CDR3 protein: CASSEQAGRARTDTQYF. In DNA form, the CDR3 reads TGTGCCAGCAGCGAGCAAGCCGGGAGGGCCCGGACAGATACGCAGTATTTT. The full variable domain, with the rest looked up from reference TRBV9 and TRBJ2-3, is DSGVTQTPKHLITATGQRVTLRCSPRSGDLSVYWYQQSLDQGLQFLIQYYNGEERAKGNILERFSAQQFPDLHSELNLSSLELGDSALYFCASSEQAGRARTDTQYFGPGTRLTVL.

The rearrangement links TRBV30 to TRBJ1-5, with 7 bases fitting TRBD1. The J segment lost 6 bases and the V segment lost 5 bases, leaving 7 bases of the junction unmatched. Germline V gives CDR1 GTSNPN, CDR2 SVGIG (reference sequence). CDR3 length equals 13 residues. CDR3 nucleotides: TGTGCCTGGGATACAGGGGTCGGTCAGCCCCAGCATTTT. Translation gives CAWDTGVGQPQHF.

This clone ranks as medium-sized (0.01 to 0.1%). The V call is TRBV30, the J call TRBJ2-2; D ambiguous. The V end lost 2 bases, the J end lost 5 bases, and 15 bases lay between the germline ends. Germline V gene data show CDR1 as GTSNPN and CDR2 as SVGIG (reference sequence). This CDR3 region has 15 residues. The CDR3 is CAWSFSWAGTGELFF. DNA of the CDR3: TGTGCCTGGAGTTTCTCTTGGGCTGGTACCGGGGAGCTGTTTTTT.

The chain employs TRBV6-2 or TRBV6-3 and TRBJ1-1; D not resolved. Trimming removed 5 bases at V and 1 base at J, with 8 bases between. Germline CDR1 reads MNHEY; CDR2 reads SVGEGT. The CDR3 is 13 amino acids. CDR3 amino acids: CASSIRWNTEAFF. In DNA form, the CDR3 reads TGTGCCAGCAGTATCCGGTGGAACACTGAAGCTTTCTTT.

The chain recombines TRBV4-1 with TRBJ1-3, with 10 bases that match TRBD1. V dropped 1 base and J dropped 0; count of bases not matched to a gene: 0. The germline CDR1 and CDR2 sequences are MGHRA and YSYEKL. The CDR3 has 16 amino acids. As DNA, the CDR3 is TGCGCCAGCAGCCAAGGGGACAGGGGCTCTGGAAACACCATATATTTT. Its translation: CASSQGDRGSGNTIYF.

This clone has only a few counts. CDR3 in amino acids: CASSLSLETGELFF. The CDR3, as DNA: TGTGCCAGCAGTTTATCCCTAGAAACCGGGGAGCTGTTTTTT. The chain is built from TRBV12-3 or TRBV12-4 and TRBJ2-2, with D unclear. Trimming left V 2 bases short and J 5 bases short, with 9 bases between. CDR3 length: 14 amino acids.

This clone came up many times. The CDR3: CASSLPGEGNEQFF. CDR3 in DNA: TGTGCCAGCAGCTTACCGGGTGAAGGGAATGAGCAGTTCTTC. The chain links TRBV11-2 to TRBJ2-1; D call uncertain. The CDR3 contains 14 residues. Trimming removed 2 bases at V and 7 bases at J, with 12 bases between. The germline gives CDR1 SGHAT, CDR2 FQNNGV.

The chain links TRBV30 to TRBJ2-7; 7 bases map to TRBD1. From germline, CDR1 is GTSNPN and CDR2 SVGIG (reference sequence). The CDR3 totals 13 residues. The CDR3 region has the DNA TGTGCTTACGGTAAGGGGGCCACCTACGAGCAGTACTTC. Amino acids: CAYGKGATYEQYF. Combining the CDR3 with reference TRBV30 and TRBJ2-7 gives the whole variable domain SQTIHQWPATLVQPVGSPLSLECTVEGTSNPNLYWYRQAAGRGLQLLFYSVGIGQISSEVPQNLSASRPQDRQFILSSKKLLLSDSGFYLCAYGKGATYEQYFGPGTRLTVT.

This clone was counted a few times. The V gene is TRBV6-1, the J gene TRBJ2-7, with D possibly TRBD1 on 6 matching bases. The ends were cut back, 6 bases at V and 5 bases at J, with 17 bases in the middle. CDR1 MNHNS and CDR2 SASEGT come from the germline V gene. The length of the CDR3 is 14 residues. The CDR3 DNA reads as TGTGCCAGCAGCAGGGGCGACCTCTTCCACGAGCAGTACTTC. Protein: CASSRGDLFHEQYF.

The gene calls are TRBV28 and TRBJ1-2, with D perhaps TRBD1 (5 bases). Germline CDR1 MDHEN, CDR2 SYDVKM. Between the trimmed V and J ends, which lost 2 bases and 0 bases, there was a span of 16 bases. CDR3 length equals 17 residues. In DNA form, the CDR3 reads TGTGCCAGCAGTTTAGTGGGGGTCAACGAAGCTAACTATGGCTACACCTTC. Protein: CASSLVGVNEANYGYTF.

This clone was found many times. V and J are TRBV6-2 or TRBV6-3 and TRBJ2-1, with 8 positions matching TRBD2. The CDR3 is 15 residues long. The V and J ends lost 8 bases and 6 bases, in that order; junction bases with no gene match: 12. The germline gives CDR1 MNHEY, CDR2 SVGEGT. The CDR3 is CASGMGLVLVNEQFF. The DNA for the CDR3 is TGTGCCAGCGGAATGGGACTAGTTTTAGTCAATGAGCAGTTCTTC.

Notes on this clone: This may be a read error, as it is one base from a much larger clone. This sequence joins TRBV29-1 and TRBJ2-3; D tentatively fits TRBD1 or TRBD2 (5 bases each). Trimming shortened V by 4 bases and J by 6 bases, and 11 bases separated the two germline ends. This CDR3 comprises 12 residues. The V gene's germline CDR1 is SQVTM and CDR2 ANQGSEA. The CDR3 spells CSVAKGSDTQYF. CDR3 coding DNA: TGCAGCGTTGCCAAGGGGAGTGATACGCAGTATTTT.

The chain combines TRBV30 with TRBJ2-1, with D hard to call. V was pared by 6 bases and J by 0 bases, with 21 bases between. The length of the CDR3 is 17 residues. The germline V gene has CDR1 GTSNPN and CDR2 SVGIG (reference sequence). This CDR3 reads CACSSITIAFSYNEQFF. The CDR3 DNA reads as TGTGCCTGCAGCTCAATTACAATAGCTTTCTCCTACAATGAGCAGTTCTTC.

The chain joins TRBV9 to TRBJ2-1; the D gene could be TRBD1 or TRBD2 (5 bases each). Per the germline V gene, CDR1 is SGDLS and CDR2 is YYNGEE. CDR3 size: 15 residues. Trimming cost V 4 bases and J 6 bases, with 17 bases left between them. The CDR3 loop is CASSQQEFGGNEQFF. In nucleotides, the CDR3 is TGTGCCAGCAGCCAACAGGAATTTGGAGGCAATGAGCAGTTCTTC.